The rows below give T cell receptor beta chains drawn from one sample of a study of shared clonotypes between healthy human individuals. Assay: immunoSEQ multiplex PCR; the TCRdb copy retains only in-frame clones and omits some. The table lists millions of clones, 93% of them singletons, with 1.5% to 2% in the top ten. Sequencing was carried out using naive CD8+ T cells from PBMCs. The receptors come from a man aged 18 to 29 in good health. Some clones in this sample may be carry-over from other donors' samples. Both conserved end residues are part of each CDR3. D genes are given only for firm matches. Expanded clones get a size class; other rows say once, few or many, or leave the size out.

V	size	D	J	DNA	CDR3
TRBV28	NA	NA	TRBJ2-7	TGTGCCAGCAGTGGGGTATCCCCTTGGTACGAGCAGTACTTC	CASSGVSPWYEQYF
TRBV7-6	NA	TRBD2	TRBJ2-2	TGTGCCAGCAGCTTTCGAGCGGGAGGGCCGACCACCGGGGAGCTGTTTTTT	CASSFRAGGPTTGELFF
TRBV7-9	NA	TRBD1	TRBJ2-7	TGTGCCAGCAGCCACCCGGGACAGGGAAGCGAGCAGTACTTC	CASSHPGQGSEQYF
TRBV10-3	NA	NA	TRBJ1-3	TGTGCCCCCTTCCGGCCGCTTGGTAAGTACTCTGGAAACACCATATATTTT	CAPFRPLGKYSGNTIYF
TRBV2	NA	NA	TRBJ2-3	TGTGCCAGCAGTGAAAGTTGGGGGGAGAAGGATACGCAGTATTTT	CASSESWGEKDTQYF
TRBV19	NA	TRBD2	TRBJ2-2	TGTGCCGGGAGGGTTTCGAACACCGGGGAGCTGTTTTTT	CAGRVSNTGELFF
TRBV6-5	NA	NA	TRBJ2-7	TGTGCCAGCAGTTACTCCACGGGCTACGAGCAGTACTTC	CASSYSTGYEQYF
TRBV19	NA	TRBD1	TRBJ1-2	TGTGCCAGTAGTATACTGACAGGGAATGGCTACACCTTC	CASSILTGNGYTF
TRBV19	NA	TRBD2	TRBJ2-7	TGTGCCAGTAGTGCCCGACTAGCGGGGTCCTACGAGCAGTACTTC	CASSARLAGSYEQYF
TRBV27	NA	TRBD1	TRBJ1-2	TGTGCCAGCCAAGGGGACAGGGCCTATGGCTACACCTTC	CASQGDRAYGYTF
TRBV27	NA	NA	TRBJ2-3	TGTGCCAGCAGTCTCCGGACTAGAGGGGGAACAGATACGCAGTATTTT	CASSLRTRGGTDTQYF
TRBV28	once	NA	TRBJ1-2	TGTGCCAGCAGTTTAGCAGGGACCAATAACTATGGCTACACCTTC	CASSLAGTNNYGYTF
TRBV27	NA	NA	TRBJ2-3	TGTGCCAGCAGTTATGGCGGGGTTGCAGATACGCAGTATTTT	CASSYGGVADTQYF
TRBV7-6	NA	TRBD1	TRBJ1-2	TGTGCCAGCAGCTTAGCGGCAGGGGGGACATGGTATGGCTACACCTTC	CASSLAAGGTWYGYTF
TRBV30	once	TRBD2	TRBJ2-3	TGTGCCTGGAGTCATCTAGCGGGAGGAGATACGCAGTATTTT	CAWSHLAGGDTQYF
TRBV6-1	NA	NA	TRBJ2-7	TGTGCCAGCAGTGAAATCGATGGAAAAGGCTACGAGCAGTACTTC	CASSEIDGKGYEQYF
TRBV19	NA	TRBD2	TRBJ2-1	TGTGCCAGTCGGACTAGCGGGAGGGCTATCTCCTACAATGAGCAGTTCTTC	CASRTSGRAISYNEQFF
TRBV4-1	NA	NA	TRBJ2-7	TGCGCCAGCAGCCAAGGGCGGAGCTACGAGCAGTACTTC	CASSQGRSYEQYF
TRBV21-1	NA	NA	TRBJ1-2	TGTGCCAGCAGTGACAGGGGGAATTATGGCTACACCTTC	CASSDRGNYGYTF
TRBV7-6	NA	NA	TRBJ2-3	TGTGCCAGCAGCTTAGGAGGCCCTTTACGAACGCAGTATTTT	CASSLGGPLRTQYF
TRBV28	once	NA	TRBJ2-5	TGTGCCAGCAGTTCCTCGGGGACGCAAGAGACCCAGTACTTC	CASSSSGTQETQYF
TRBV7-3	NA	NA	TRBJ2-3	TGTGCCAGCAGCCCCATACCTAGCGCAGATACGCAGTATTTT	CASSPIPSADTQYF
TRBV7-9	NA	TRBD2	TRBJ2-5	TGTGCCAGCAGCAAGCGGACTAGCGGGAGTTTAGAGACCCAGTACTTC	CASSKRTSGSLETQYF
TRBV9	NA	TRBD2	TRBJ2-1	TGTGCCAGCAGCGTAGAACTAGCGGGAGTCGTCGGGGCCTACAATGAGCAGTTCTTC	CASSVELAGVVGAYNEQFF
TRBV7-9	NA	TRBD2	TRBJ2-7	TGTGCCAGCCACAGCGGGGCCTACGAGCAGTACTTC	CASHSGAYEQYF
TRBV6-6	NA	TRBD1	TRBJ2-7	TGTGCCAGCAGTTACATAGGACAGGGGGTGAGGAACGAGCAGTACTTC	CASSYIGQGVRNEQYF
TRBV4-1	NA	NA	TRBJ1-5	TGCGCCAGCAGCCAAGTTTCGGGGCAGCCCCAGCATTTT	CASSQVSGQPQHF
TRBV19	NA	TRBD2	TRBJ2-3	TGTGCCAGTAGTATGGCCAGCGGGAGTTTCACAGATACGCAGTATTTT	CASSMASGSFTDTQYF
TRBV28	NA	TRBD1	TRBJ2-1	TGTGCCAGCAGTAGGGACAGCGAAAGAGACAATGAGCAGTTCTTC	CASSRDSERDNEQFF
TRBV19	NA	NA	TRBJ2-5	TGTGCCAGTAGTATAGATGAGGCCGGGCAAGAGACCCAGTACTTC	CASSIDEAGQETQYF
TRBV28	NA	NA	TRBJ1-1	TGTGCCAGCAGTTCTTCCAGGGTAGGGAACACTGAAGCTTTCTTT	CASSSSRVGNTEAFF
TRBV27	once	TRBD2	TRBJ2-7	TGTGCCAGCAGCCCAACGAGGACTAGCGGGGCCCCCTACGAGCAGTACTTC	CASSPTRTSGAPYEQYF
TRBV27	NA	NA	TRBJ1-2	TGTGCCAGCAGTTTAGTCGGGACGTATTGGGGCTACACCTTC	CASSLVGTYWGYTF
TRBV29-1	NA	NA	TRBJ2-1	TGCAGCGTTGAAGATTTAACTAGAACTTCCTACAATGAGCAGTTCTTC	CSVEDLTRTSYNEQFF
TRBV5-1	NA	NA	TRBJ2-7	TGCGCCAGCAGCCTCGGGCCTACCTACGAGCAGTACTTC	CASSLGPTYEQYF